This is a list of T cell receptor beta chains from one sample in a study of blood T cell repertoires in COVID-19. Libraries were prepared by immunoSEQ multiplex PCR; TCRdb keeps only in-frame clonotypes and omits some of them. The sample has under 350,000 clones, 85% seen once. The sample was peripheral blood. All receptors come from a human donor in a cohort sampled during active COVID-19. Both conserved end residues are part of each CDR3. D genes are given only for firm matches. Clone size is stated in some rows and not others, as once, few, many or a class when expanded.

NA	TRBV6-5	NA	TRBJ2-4	TGTGCCAGCAGTTCCCGACAGTTAGCCAAAAACATTCAGTACTTC	CASSSRQLAKNIQYF
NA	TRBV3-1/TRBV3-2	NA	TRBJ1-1	TGTGCCAGCAGCCAAGTATGGACACCCGGTGGGACTGAAGCTTTCTTT	CASSQVWTPGGTEAFF
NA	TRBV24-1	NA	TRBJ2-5	TGTGCCCCCGAGGGAGGATCTCCACGCTCATCCCAAGAGACCCAGTACTTC	CAPEGGSPRSSQETQYF
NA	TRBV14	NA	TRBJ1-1	TGTGCCAGCAGCCGTCGGGGTGAAGCTTTCTTT	CASSRRGEAFF
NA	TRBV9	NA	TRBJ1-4	TGTGCCAGCAGCCTTGGACAGATTAATGAAAAACTGTTTTTT	CASSLGQINEKLFF
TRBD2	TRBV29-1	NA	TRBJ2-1	TGCAGCGTCCACCGGACTAGCGGGGGAGGAGAGCAGTTCTTC	CSVHRTSGGGEQFF
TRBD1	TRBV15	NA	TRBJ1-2	TGTGCCACCAGCAGAGACACGACAGGGTCGGGCTATGGCTACACCTTC	CATSRDTTGSGYGYTF
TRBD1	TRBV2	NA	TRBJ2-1	TGTGCCAGCACTGTCTCGACAGGGAGTGAGCAGTTCTTC	CASTVSTGSEQFF
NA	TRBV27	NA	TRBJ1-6	TGTGCCAGCAGTTGGCAAAAGAATTCACCCCTCCACTTT	CASSWQKNSPLHF
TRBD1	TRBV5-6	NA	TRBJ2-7	TGTGCCAGCGGTTTCGGGACAGGGGTTAGTTCGCAGTACTTC	CASGFGTGVSSQYF
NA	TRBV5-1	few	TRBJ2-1	TGCGCCAGCAGCAGACAGGCGCTGAGCTCCTACAATGAGCAGTTCTTC	CASSRQALSSYNEQFF
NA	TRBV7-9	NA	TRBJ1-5	TGTGCCAGCAGCGCCCCGGGTAGCAATCAGCCCCAGCATTTT	CASSAPGSNQPQHF
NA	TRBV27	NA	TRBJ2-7	TGTGCCAGCAGGCAGCTGGACAGGCAGTACTTC	CASRQLDRQYF
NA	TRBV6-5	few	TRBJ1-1	TGTGCCAGCAGTCGGTCCGGGGGCACTGAAGCTTTCTTT	CASSRSGGTEAFF
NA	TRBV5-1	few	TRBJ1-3	TGCGCCAGCAGCTTGGTGGGCGAAGAATACACCATATATTTT	CASSLVGEEYTIYF
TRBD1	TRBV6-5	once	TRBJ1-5	TGTGCCAGCAGCTTTTATCAGGGGGGCAATCAGCCCCAGCATTTT	CASSFYQGGNQPQHF
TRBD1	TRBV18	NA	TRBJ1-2	TGTGCCAGCTCACGGACCGGGACAGGGGGTCACTCTAACTATGGCTACACCTTC	CASSRTGTGGHSNYGYTF
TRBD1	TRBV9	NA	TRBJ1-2	TGTGCCAGCAGCGTAGCCCGGGACAGGGAGTATGGCTACACCTTC	CASSVARDREYGYTF
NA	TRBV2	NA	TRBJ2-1	TGTGCCAGCAGTGGGTCCAGTTACAATGAGCAGTTCTTC	CASSGSSYNEQFF
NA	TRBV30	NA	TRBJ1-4	TGTGCCTGGAGTGCTCCCCCAACTAATGAAAAACTGTTTTTT	CAWSAPPTNEKLFF
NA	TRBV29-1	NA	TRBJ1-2	TGCAGCGTAGATACAGGGTATGGCTACACCTTC	CSVDTGYGYTF
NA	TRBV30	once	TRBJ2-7	TGTGCCTGGATGACAGCTTACGAGCAGTACTTC	CAWMTAYEQYF
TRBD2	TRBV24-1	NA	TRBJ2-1	TGTGCCACCAGTGAATTAGCGGGGGGGATCCATGAGCAGTTCTTC	CATSELAGGIHEQFF
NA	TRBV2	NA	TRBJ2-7	TGTGCCAGCAGTGCTGAGCCGTACGAGCAGTACTTC	CASSAEPYEQYF
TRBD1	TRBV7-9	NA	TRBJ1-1	TGTGCCAGCAGACCTCGGGACAGCCCTGAAGCTTTCTTT	CASRPRDSPEAFF
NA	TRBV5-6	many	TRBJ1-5	TGTGCCAGCACCTTAAGGACATTAATTTACAATCAGCCCCAGCATTTT	CASTLRTLIYNQPQHF
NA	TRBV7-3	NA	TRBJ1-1	TGTGCCAGCAGCGCTGGACAGCAGAACACTGAAGCTTTCTTT	CASSAGQQNTEAFF
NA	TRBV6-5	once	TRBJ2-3	TGTGCCAGCGGGAGGGGGGCCCAGGCCCTAGATACGCAGTATTTT	CASGRGAQALDTQYF
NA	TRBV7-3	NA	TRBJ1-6	TGTGCCAGCAGCTTAACAGGGGCGGGATCACCCCTCCACTTT	CASSLTGAGSPLHF
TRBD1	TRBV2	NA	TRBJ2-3	TGTGCCAGCAGTGGGTTAACAGGGGTCACAGATACGCAGTATTTT	CASSGLTGVTDTQYF
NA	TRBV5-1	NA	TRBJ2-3	TGCGCCAGCAGCTTGGAGGGGCGACTCACAGATACGCAGTATTTT	CASSLEGRLTDTQYF